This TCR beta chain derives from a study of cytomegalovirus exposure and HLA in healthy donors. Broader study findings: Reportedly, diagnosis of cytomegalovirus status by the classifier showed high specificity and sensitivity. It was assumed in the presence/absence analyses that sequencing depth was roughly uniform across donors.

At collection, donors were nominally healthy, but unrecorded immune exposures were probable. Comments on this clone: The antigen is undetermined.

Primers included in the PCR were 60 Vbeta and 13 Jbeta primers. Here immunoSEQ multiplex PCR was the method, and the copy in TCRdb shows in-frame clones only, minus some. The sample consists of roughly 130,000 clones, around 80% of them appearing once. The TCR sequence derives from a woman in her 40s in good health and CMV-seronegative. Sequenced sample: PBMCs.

This CDR3 reads CASSGAQGLETQYF. The CDR3 DNA reads TGTGCCAGCAGTGGGGCACAGGGCCTAGAGACCCAGTACTTC. The gene calls are TRBV28 and TRBJ2-5, with D maybe TRBD1 (6 bases). The CDR3 sequence is 14 residues long. V was clipped by 5 bases and J by 4 bases, with 14 bases between them. Germline CDR1 reads MDHEN; CDR2 reads SYDVKM.